This TCR beta chain was captured in a study of OX40 agonist ivuxolimab in advanced cancers. For the study at large: Dose-escalation cases comprised hepatocellular carcinoma, melanoma, renal cell or head and neck cancer. Treatment received earlier with anti-PD-1, anti-PD-L1 or anti-CTLA-4 agents was allowed, and over 30% had some. Partial responses were achieved by three patients: one hepatocellular carcinoma, two cutaneous melanoma.

Germline CDR1 is MNHEY and CDR2 is SVGAGI. V was cut by 6 bases and J by 10 bases, with 19 bases left in between. CDR3 length equals 14 residues. Study results and caveats: At doses 0.1 to 3.0 mg/kg, CD4+ and CD8+ clones expanded.

Turning to this clone: Its cognate antigen is unknown.

Generated by immunoSEQ multiplex PCR, the TCRdb table keeps only in-frame clones and is missing some. This table has tens of thousands of clones, more than 75% appearing once. The source material was CD4+ or CD8+ T cells sorted from blood, sampled in a trial of the OX40 agonist ivuxolimab. The sequence was collected from an adult with an advanced solid tumor such as melanoma, head and neck, liver or kidney cancer. The chain has TRBV6-5 and TRBJ2-1, with a tentative D call TRBD2 (6 bases). Here the CDR3 DNA reads TGTGCCAGCAGGGGAAGAACTAGCCCTGCGGAGCAGTTCTTC. This encodes CASRGRTSPAEQFF.